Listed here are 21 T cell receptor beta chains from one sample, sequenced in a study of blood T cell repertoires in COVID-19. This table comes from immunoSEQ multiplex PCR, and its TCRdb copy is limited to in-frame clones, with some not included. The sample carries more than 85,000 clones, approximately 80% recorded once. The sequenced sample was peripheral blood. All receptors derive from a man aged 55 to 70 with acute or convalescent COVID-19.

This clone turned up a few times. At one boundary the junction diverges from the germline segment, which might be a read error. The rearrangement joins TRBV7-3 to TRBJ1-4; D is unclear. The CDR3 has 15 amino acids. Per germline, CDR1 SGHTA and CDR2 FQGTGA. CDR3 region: CASSLTSSPNEKLFF. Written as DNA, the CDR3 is TGTGCCAGCAGCCTAACTTCAAGCCCAAATGAAAAACTGTTTTTT.

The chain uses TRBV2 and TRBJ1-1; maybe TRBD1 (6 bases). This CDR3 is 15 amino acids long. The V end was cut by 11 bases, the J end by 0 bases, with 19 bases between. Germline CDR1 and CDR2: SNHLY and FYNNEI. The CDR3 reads CARTGDTGMNTEAFF. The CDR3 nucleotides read TGTGCCCGCACCGGGGACACGGGCATGAACACTGAAGCTTTCTTT.

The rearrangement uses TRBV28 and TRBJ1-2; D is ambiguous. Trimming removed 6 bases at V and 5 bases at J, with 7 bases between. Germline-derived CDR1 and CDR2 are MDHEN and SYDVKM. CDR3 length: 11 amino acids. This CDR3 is CASSGKYGYTF. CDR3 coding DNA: TGTGCCAGCAGCGGGAAGTATGGCTACACCTTC.

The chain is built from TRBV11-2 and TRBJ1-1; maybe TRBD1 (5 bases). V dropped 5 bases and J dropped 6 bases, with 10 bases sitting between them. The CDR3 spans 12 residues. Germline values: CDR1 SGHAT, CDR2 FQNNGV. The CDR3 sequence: CASSVGGAEAFF. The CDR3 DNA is TGTGCCAGCAGCGTCGGAGGGGCTGAAGCTTTCTTT.

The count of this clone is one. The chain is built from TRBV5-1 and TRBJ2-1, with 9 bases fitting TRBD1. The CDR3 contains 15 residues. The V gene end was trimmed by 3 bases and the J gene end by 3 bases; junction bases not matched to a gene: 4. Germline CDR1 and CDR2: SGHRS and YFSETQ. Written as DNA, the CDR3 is TGCGCCAGCAGCTCACAGGGGGCGCGCTACAATGAGCAGTTCTTC. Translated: CASSSQGARYNEQFF.

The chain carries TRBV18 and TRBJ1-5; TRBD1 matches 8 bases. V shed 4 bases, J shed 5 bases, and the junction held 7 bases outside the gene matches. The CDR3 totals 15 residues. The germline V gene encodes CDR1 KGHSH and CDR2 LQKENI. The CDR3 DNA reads TGTGCCAGCTCACGTGGACAGGGAACGGATCAGCCCCAGCATTTT. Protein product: CASSRGQGTDQPQHF. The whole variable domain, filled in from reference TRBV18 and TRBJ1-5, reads NAGVMQNPRHLVRRRGQEARLRCSPMKGHSHVYWYRQLPEEGLKFMVYLQKENIIDESGMPKERFSAEFPKEGPSILRIQQVVRGDSAAYFCASSRGQGTDQPQHFGDGTRLSIL.

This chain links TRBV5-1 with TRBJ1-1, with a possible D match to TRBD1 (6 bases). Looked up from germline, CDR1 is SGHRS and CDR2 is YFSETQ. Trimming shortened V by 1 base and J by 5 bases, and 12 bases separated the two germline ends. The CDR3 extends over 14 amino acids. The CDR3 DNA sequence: TGCGCCAGCAGCTTGCAGGGGTTGAGTACTGAAGCTTTCTTT. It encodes CASSLQGLSTEAFF.

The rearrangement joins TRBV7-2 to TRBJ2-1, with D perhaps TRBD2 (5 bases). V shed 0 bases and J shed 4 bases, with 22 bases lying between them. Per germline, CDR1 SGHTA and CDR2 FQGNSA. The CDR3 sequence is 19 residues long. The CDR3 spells CASSLAREFWRVGYNEQFF. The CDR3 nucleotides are TGTGCCAGCAGCTTAGCAAGGGAGTTTTGGCGGGTCGGATACAATGAGCAGTTCTTC.

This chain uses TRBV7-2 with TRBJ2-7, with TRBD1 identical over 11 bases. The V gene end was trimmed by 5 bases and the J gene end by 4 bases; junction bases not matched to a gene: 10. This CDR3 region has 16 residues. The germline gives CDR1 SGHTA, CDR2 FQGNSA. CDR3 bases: TGTGCCAGCAGCCCTAGTAGGACAGGGGGCCGGTACGAGCAGTACTTC. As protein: CASSPSRTGGRYEQYF.

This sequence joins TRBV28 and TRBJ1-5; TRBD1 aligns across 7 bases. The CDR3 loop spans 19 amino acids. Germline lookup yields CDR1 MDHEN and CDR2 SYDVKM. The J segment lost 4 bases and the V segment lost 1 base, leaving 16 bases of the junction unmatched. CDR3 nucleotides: TGTGCCAGCAGTTTATCAGACAGCCTGGGGGGCAGGGGGAATCAGCCCCAGCATTTT. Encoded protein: CASSLSDSLGGRGNQPQHF. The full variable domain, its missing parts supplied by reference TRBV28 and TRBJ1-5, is DVKVTQSSRYLVKRTGEKVFLECVQDMDHENMFWYRQDPGLGLRLIYFSYDVKMKEKGDIPEGYSVSREKKERFSLILESASTNQTSMYLCASSLSDSLGGRGNQPQHFGDGTRLSIL.

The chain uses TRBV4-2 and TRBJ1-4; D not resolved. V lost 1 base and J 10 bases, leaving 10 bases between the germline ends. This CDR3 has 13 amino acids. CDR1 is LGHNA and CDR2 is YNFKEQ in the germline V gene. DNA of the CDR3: TGTGCCAGCAGCCAAGTTTCGGAGGGAAAACTGTTTTTT. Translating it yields CASSQVSEGKLFF.

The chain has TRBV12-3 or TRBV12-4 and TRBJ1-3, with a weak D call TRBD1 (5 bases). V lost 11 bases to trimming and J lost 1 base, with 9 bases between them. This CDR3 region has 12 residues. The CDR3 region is CAGQGSGNTIYF. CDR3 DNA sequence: TGTGCCGGCCAGGGATCTGGAAACACCATATATTTT.

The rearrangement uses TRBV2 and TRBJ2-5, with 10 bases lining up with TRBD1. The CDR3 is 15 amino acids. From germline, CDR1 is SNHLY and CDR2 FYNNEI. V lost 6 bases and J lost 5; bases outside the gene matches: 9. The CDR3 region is CASSPSGTGVETQYF. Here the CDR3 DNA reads TGTGCCAGCAGCCCTTCCGGGACAGGGGTGGAGACCCAGTACTTC. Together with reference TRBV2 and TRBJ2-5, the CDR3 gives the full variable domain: EPEVTQTPSHQVTQMGQEVILRCVPISNHLYFYWYRQILGQKVEFLVSFYNNEISEKSEIFDDQFSVERPDGSNFTLKIRSTKLEDSAMYFCASSPSGTGVETQYFGPGTRLLVL.

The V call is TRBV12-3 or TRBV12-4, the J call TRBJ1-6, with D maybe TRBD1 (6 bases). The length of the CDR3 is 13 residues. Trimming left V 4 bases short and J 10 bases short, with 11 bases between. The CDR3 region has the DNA TGTGCCAGCAGTTCTACAGGGAACTCACCCCTCCACTTT. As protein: CASSSTGNSPLHF.

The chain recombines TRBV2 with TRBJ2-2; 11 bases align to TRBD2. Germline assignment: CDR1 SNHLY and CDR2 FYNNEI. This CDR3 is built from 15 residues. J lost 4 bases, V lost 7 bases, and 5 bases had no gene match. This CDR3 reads CASKNLAGGTGELFF. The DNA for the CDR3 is TGTGCCAGCAAGAATCTAGCGGGGGGCACCGGGGAGCTGTTTTTT.

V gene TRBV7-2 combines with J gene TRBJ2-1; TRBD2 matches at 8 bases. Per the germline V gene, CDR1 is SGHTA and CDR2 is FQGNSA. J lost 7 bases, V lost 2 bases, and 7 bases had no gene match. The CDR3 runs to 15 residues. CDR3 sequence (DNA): TGTGCCAGCAGCTTACAATCGGGGGGGAGAAATGAGCAGTTCTTC. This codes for CASSLQSGGRNEQFF.

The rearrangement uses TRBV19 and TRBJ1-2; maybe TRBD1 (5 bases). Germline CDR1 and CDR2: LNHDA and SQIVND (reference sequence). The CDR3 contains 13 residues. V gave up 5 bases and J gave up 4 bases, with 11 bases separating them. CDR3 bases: TGTGCCAGTAGTTCCCAGGGTGGCTATGGCTACACCTTC. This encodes CASSSQGGYGYTF.

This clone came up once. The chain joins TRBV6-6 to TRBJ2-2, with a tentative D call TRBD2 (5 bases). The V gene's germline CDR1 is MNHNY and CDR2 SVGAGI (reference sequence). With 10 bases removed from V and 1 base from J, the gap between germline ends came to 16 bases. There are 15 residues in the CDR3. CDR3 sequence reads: CANGKRTGNTGELFF. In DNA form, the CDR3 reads TGTGCCAACGGGAAAAGGACGGGGAACACCGGGGAGCTGTTTTTT.

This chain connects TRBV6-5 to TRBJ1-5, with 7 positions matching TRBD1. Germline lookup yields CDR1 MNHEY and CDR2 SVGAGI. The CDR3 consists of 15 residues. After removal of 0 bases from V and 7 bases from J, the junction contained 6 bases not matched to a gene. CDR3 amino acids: CASSYSGQPGQPQHF. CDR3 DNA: TGTGCCAGCAGTTACTCGGGACAGCCGGGGCAGCCCCAGCATTTT.

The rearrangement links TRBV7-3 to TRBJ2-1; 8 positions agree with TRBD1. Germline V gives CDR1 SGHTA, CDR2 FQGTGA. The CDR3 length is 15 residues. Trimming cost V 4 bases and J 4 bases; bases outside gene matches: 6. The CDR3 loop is CASSSPGQVYNEQFF. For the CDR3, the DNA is TGTGCCAGCAGCTCCCCGGGACAGGTTTACAATGAGCAGTTCTTC.

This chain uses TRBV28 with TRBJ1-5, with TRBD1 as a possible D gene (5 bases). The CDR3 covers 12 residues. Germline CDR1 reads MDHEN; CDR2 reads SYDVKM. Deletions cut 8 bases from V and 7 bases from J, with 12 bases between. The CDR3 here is CASAGLNQPQHF. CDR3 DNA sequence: TGTGCCAGCGCAGGGTTGAACCAGCCCCAGCATTTT.